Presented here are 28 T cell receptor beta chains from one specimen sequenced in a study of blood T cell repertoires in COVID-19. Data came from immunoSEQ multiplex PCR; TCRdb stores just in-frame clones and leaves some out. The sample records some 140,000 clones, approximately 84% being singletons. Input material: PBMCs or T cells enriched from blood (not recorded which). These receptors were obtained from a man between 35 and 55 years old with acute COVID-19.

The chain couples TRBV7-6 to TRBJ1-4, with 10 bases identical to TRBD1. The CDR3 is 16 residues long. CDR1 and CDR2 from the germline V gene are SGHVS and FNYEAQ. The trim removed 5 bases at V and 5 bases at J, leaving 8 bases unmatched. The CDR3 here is CASSPVGTGANEKLFF. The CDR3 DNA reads TGTGCCAGCAGCCCCGTGGGGACAGGGGCCAATGAAAAACTGTTTTTT.

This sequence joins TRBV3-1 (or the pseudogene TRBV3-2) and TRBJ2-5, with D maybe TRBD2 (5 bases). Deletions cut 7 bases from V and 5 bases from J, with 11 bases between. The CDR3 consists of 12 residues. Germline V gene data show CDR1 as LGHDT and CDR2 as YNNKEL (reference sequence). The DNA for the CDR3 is TGTGCCAGCACCCGGACTGCGGAGACCCAGTACTTC. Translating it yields CASTRTAETQYF.

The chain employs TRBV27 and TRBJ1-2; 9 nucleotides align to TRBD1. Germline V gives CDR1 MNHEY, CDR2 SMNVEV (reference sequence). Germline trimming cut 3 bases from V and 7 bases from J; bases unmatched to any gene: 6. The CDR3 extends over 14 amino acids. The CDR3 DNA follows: TGTGCCAGCAGTTTCAGGACAGGGGTGGGTGGCTACACCTTC. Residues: CASSFRTGVGGYTF.

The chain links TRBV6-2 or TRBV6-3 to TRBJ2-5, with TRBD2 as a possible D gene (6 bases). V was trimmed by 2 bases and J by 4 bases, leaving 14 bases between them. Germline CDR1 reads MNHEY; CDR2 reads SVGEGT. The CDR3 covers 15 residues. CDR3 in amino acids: CASSYPARERETQYF. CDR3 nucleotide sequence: TGTGCCAGCAGTTACCCCGCTCGGGAGAGAGAGACCCAGTACTTC.

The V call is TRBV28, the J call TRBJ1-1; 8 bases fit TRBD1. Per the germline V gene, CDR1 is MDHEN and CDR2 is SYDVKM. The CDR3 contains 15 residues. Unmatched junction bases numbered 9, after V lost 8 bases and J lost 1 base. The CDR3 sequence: CASHNLGQGNTEAFF. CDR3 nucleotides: TGTGCCAGCCATAACCTCGGACAGGGGAACACTGAAGCTTTCTTT.

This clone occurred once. DNA of the CDR3: TGTGCCAGTAACCAAGTTTGGGCAGGCGGGGATACTGAAGCTTTCTTT. Protein sequence: CASNQVWAGGDTEAFF. The chain carries TRBV19 and TRBJ1-1, with no clear D. The CDR3 extends over 16 amino acids. Germline lookup yields CDR1 LNHDA and CDR2 SQIVND (reference sequence). Trimming took 7 bases from V and 5 from J, leaving 23 bases between them.

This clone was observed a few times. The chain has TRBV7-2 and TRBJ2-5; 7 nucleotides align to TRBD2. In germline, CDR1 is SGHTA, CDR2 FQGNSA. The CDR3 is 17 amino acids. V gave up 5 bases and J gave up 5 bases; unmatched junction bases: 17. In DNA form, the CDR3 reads TGTGCCAGCAGCCGCAGGAGGCTAGCGGAGGGCTGGGAGACCCAGTACTTC. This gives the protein CASSRRRLAEGWETQYF.

CDR3 amino acids: CASSPTGGYGYTF. In DNA, the CDR3 is TGTGCCAGCAGTCCGACAGGGGGCTATGGCTACACCTTC. V gene TRBV6-5 combines with J gene TRBJ1-2; TRBD1 aligns across 9 bases. There are 13 residues in the CDR3. Germline loops: CDR1 MNHEY, CDR2 SVGAGI. V shed 5 bases and J 4 bases; nucleotides not matched to a gene: 2.

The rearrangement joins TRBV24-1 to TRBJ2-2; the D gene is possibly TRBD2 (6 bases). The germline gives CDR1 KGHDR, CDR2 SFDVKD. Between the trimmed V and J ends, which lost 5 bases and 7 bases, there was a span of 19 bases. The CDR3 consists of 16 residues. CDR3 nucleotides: TGTGCCACCAGTGCTTCCCTCGGAGGGCGAGACGGGGAGCTGTTTTTT. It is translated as CATSASLGGRDGELFF.

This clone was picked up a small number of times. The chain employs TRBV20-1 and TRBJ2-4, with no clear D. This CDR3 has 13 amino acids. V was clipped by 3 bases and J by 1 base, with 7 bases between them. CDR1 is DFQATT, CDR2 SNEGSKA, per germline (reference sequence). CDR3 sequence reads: CSASSVAKNIQYF. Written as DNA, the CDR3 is TGCAGTGCTAGTTCAGTCGCCAAAAACATTCAGTACTTC.

The CDR3, as DNA: TGTGTCAGAAGCTCCCATTACAGGGGTGGCTACACCTTC. Amino acids: CVRSSHYRGGYTF. V usage is TRBV7-5 and J usage is TRBJ1-2; TRBD1, the table's D call, lacks a check against the DNA. TRBV7-5 is a documented pseudogene. The CDR3 has 13 amino acids.

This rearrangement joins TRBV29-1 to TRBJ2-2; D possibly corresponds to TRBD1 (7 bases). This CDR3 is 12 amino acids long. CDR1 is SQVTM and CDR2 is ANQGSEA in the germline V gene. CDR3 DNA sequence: TGCACAGGGGGGCAGTGGGGCGGGGAGCTGTTTTTT. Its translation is CTGGQWGGELFF.

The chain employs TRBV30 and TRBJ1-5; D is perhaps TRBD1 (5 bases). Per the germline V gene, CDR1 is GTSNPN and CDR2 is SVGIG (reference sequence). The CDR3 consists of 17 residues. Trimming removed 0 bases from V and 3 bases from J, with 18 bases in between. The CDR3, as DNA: TGTGCCTGGAGTGTTCGCGGGGCTTGGTCAACCAATCAGCCCCAGCATTTT. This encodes CAWSVRGAWSTNQPQHF.

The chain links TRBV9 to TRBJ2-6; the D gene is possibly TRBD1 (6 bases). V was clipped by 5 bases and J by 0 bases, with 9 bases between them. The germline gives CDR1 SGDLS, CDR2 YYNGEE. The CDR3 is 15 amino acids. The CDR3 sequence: CASRRTVSGANVLTF. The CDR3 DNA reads TGTGCCAGCAGAAGGACAGTCTCTGGGGCCAACGTCCTGACTTTC.

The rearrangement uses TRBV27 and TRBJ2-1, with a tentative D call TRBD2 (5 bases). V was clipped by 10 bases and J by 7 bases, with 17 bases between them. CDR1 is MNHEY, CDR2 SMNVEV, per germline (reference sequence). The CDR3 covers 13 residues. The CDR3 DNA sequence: TGTGCCACCGGACCCAACGAGGGTAATGAGCAGTTCTTC. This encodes CATGPNEGNEQFF.

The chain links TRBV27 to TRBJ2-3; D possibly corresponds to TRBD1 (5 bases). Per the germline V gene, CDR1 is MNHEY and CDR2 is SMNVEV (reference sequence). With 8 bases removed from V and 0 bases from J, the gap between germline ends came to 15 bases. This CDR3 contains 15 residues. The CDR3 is CASCLGAYSTDTQYF. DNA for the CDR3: TGTGCCAGCTGCCTTGGGGCCTATAGCACAGATACGCAGTATTTT.

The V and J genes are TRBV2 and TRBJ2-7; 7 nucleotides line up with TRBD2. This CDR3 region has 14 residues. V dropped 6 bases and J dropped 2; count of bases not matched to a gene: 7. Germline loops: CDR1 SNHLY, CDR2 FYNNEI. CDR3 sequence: CASSLSRGTYEQYF. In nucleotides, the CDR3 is TGTGCCAGCAGCCTCTCGCGGGGGACCTACGAGCAGTACTTC.

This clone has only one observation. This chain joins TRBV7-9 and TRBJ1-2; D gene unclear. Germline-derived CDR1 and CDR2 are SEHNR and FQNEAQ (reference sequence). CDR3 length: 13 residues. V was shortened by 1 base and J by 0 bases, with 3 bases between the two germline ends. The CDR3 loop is CASSLGANYGYTF. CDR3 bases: TGTGCCAGCAGCTTAGGAGCTAACTATGGCTACACCTTC. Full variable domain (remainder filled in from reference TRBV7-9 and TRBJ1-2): DTGVSQNPRHKITKRGQNVTFRCDPISEHNRLYWYRQTLGQGPEFLTYFQNEAQLEKSRLLSDRFSAERPKGSFSTLEIQRTEQGDSAMYLCASSLGANYGYTFGSGTRLTVV.

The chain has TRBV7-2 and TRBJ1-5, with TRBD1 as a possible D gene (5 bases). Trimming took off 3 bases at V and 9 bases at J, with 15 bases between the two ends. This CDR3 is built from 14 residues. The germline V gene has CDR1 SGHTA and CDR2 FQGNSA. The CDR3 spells CASSFTTGDRPQHF. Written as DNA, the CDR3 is TGTGCCAGCAGCTTCACAACAGGCGATCGGCCCCAGCATTTT.

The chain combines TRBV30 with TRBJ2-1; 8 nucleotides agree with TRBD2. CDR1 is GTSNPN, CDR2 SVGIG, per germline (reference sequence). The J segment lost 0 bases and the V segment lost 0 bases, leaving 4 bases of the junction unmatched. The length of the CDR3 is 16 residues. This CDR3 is CAWSVLGGGSYNEQFF. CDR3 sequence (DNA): TGTGCCTGGAGTGTACTCGGGGGGGGCTCCTACAATGAGCAGTTCTTC.

CDR3 amino acids: CASSMGLAGETQYF. In DNA form, the CDR3 reads TGTGCCAGCAGCATGGGACTAGCCGGAGAGACCCAGTACTTC. The chain combines TRBV11-2 with TRBJ2-5; the match to TRBD2 covers 9 bases. V was clipped by 5 bases and J by 4 bases; unmatched bases: 5. Germline lookup yields CDR1 SGHAT and CDR2 FQNNGV. The CDR3 has 14 amino acids.

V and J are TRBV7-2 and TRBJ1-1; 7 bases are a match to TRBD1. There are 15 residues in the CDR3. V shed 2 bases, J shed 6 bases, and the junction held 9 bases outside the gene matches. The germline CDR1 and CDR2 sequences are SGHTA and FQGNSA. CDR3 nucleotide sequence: TGTGCCAGCAGCTTAACATCGGACAGGTCGGCTGAAGCTTTCTTT. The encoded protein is CASSLTSDRSAEAFF.

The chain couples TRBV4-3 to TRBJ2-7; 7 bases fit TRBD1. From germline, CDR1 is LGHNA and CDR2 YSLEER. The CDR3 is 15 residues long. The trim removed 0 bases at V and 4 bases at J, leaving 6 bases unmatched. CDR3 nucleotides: TGCGCCAGCAGCCAAGATAACAGGGGTTCGTACGAGCAGTACTTC. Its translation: CASSQDNRGSYEQYF.

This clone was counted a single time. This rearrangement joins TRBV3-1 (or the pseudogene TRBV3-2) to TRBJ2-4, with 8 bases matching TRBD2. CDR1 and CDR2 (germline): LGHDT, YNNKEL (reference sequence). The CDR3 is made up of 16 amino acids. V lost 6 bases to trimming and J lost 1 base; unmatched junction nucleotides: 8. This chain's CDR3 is CASSPGLAAAKNIQYF. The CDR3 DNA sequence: TGTGCCAGCAGTCCCGGACTAGCAGCGGCCAAAAACATTCAGTACTTC.

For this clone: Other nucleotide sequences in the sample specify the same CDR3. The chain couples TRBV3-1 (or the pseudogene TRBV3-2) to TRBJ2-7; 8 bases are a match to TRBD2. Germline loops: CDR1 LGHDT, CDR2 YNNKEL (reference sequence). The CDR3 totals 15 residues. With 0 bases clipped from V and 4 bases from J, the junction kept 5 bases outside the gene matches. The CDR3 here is CASSQDASGGYEQYF. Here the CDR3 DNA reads TGTGCCAGCAGCCAAGATGCAAGCGGGGGATACGAGCAGTACTTC.

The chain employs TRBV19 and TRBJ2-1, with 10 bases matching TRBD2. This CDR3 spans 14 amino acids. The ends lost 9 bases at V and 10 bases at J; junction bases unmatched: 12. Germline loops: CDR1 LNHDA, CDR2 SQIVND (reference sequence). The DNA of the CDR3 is TGTGCCAGCACCAGGATAGCGGGGGGCCGCGAGCAGTTCTTC. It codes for CASTRIAGGREQFF.

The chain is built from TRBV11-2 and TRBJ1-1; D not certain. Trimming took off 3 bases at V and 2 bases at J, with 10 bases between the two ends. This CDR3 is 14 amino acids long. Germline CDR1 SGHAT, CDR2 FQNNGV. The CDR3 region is CASSFVGLNTEAFF. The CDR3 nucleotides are TGTGCCAGCAGCTTTGTCGGACTAAACACTGAAGCTTTCTTT.

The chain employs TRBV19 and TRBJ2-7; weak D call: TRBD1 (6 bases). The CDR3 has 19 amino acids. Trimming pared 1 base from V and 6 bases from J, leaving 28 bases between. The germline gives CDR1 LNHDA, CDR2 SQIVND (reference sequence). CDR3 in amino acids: CASSIGPPLGGSSLSEQYF. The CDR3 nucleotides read TGTGCCAGTAGTATAGGCCCACCCCTAGGGGGTTCTTCACTAAGCGAGCAGTACTTC.